The sequence of this T cell receptor (beta chain) was determined in a study of early T cells in non-severe SARS-CoV-2 infection. A few counts support this clonotype. The antigen is not known. Study outcomes and limitations: Matching results from VDJdb favored anti-spike CD8 responses, leaving private and CD4 specificities undetected.

Each single cDNA molecule received a unique molecular identifier. TCRdb ran MiXCR on the 5' RACE reads and lists one entry per CDR3 protein. The sample shows 57,000 or so distinct CDR3 sequences, around 12% of them seen only once. The input for sequencing was whole blood, taken at baseline. The TCR originated in an adult who was a healthcare worker with PCR-confirmed SARS-CoV-2 infection or an uninfected control (not recorded which). The donor label of this sample is uncertain.

Here the CDR3 reads CASSEGGTGRSPLHF. The CDR3, as DNA: TGCGCCAGCAGTGAGGGGGGGACAGGTCGTTCACCCCTCCACTTT. The chain carries TRBV10-1 and TRBJ1-6; 8 nucleotides match TRBD1. This CDR3 region has 15 residues. CDR1 is WNHNN, CDR2 SYGVQD, per germline (reference sequence). The V gene end was trimmed by 2 bases and the J gene end by 9 bases; junction bases not matched to a gene: 6.